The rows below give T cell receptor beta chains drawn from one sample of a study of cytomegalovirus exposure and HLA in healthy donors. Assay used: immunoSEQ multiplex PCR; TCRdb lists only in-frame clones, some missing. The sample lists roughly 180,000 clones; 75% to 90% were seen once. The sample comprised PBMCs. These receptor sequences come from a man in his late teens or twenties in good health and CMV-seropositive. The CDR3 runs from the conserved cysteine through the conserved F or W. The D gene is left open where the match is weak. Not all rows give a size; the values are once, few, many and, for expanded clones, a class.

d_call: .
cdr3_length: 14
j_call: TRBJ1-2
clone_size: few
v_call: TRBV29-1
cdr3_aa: CSVDYSSGDYGYTF
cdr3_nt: TGCAGCGTTGATTATTCATCAGGGGACTATGGCTACACCTTC

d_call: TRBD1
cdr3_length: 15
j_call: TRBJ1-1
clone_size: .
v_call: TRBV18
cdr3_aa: CASSHETGTNTEAFF
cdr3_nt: TGTGCCAGCTCCCATGAGACAGGGACGAACACTGAAGCTTTCTTT

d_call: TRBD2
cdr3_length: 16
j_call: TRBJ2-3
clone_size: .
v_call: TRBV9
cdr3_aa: CASSVGLAGVNDTQYF
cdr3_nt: TGTGCCAGCAGCGTAGGGCTAGCGGGAGTCAACGATACGCAGTATTTT

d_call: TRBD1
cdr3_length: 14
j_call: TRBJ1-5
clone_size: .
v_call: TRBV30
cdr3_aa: CAWRDRGSNQPQHF
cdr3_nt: TGTGCCTGGAGGGACAGGGGAAGCAATCAGCCCCAGCATTTT

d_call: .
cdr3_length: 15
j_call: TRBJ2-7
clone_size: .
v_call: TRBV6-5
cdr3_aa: CASSPFLGQSTEQYF
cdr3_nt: TGTGCCAGCAGTCCATTTTTGGGCCAAAGCACCGAGCAGTACTTC

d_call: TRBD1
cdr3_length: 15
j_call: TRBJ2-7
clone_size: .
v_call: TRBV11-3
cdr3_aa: CASSSIQGQRYEQYF
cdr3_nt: TGTGCCAGCAGCTCCATCCAGGGACAGAGATACGAGCAGTACTTC

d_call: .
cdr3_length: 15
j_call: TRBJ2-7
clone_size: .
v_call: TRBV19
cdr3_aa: CASRPSTGLRDEQYF
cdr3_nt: TGTGCCAGCAGACCGTCGACAGGCTTGAGGGACGAGCAGTACTTC

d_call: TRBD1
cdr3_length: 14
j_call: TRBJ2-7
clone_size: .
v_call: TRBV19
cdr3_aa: CASSFAGTADEQYF
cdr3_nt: TGTGCCAGTAGTTTCGCCGGGACAGCTGATGAGCAGTACTTC

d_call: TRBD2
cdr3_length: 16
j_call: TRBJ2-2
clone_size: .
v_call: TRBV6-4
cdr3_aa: CASSDGAGGGTGELFF
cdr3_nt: TGTGCCAGCAGTGACGGTGCGGGAGGGGGCACCGGGGAGCTGTTTTTT

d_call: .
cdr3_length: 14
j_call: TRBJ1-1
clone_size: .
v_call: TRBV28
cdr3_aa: CASSLRPGAGEAFF
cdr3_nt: TGTGCCAGCAGCCTCCGACCAGGCGCCGGTGAAGCTTTCTTT

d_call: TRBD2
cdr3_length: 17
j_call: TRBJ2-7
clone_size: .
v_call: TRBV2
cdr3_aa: CASSDENVLAGDGEQYF
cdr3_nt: TGTGCCAGCAGCGACGAAAACGTACTAGCGGGAGATGGCGAGCAGTACTTC

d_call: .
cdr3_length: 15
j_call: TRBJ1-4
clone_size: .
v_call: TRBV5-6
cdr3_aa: CASSLAPRGHEKLFF
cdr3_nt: TGTGCCAGCAGCTTGGCCCCCCGAGGTCATGAAAAACTGTTTTTT

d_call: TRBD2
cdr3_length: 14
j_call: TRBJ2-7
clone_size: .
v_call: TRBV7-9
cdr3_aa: CASSLGLAGSEQYF
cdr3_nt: TGTGCCAGCAGCTTAGGACTAGCGGGCTCCGAGCAGTACTTC

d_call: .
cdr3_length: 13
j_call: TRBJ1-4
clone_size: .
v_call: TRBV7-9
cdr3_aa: CASSRGQNEKLFF
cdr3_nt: TGTGCCAGCAGCAGGGGACAAAATGAAAAACTGTTTTTT

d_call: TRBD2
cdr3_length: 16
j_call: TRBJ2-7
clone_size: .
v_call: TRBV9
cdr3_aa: CASSVGLAGVSYEQYF
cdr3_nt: TGTGCCAGCAGCGTAGGGCTAGCGGGAGTCTCCTACGAGCAGTACTTC

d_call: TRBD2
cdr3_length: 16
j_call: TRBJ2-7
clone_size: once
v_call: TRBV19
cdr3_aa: CASSTSSGSKAYEQYF
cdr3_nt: TGTGCCAGTAGTACTAGTAGCGGGAGCAAGGCTTACGAGCAGTACTTC

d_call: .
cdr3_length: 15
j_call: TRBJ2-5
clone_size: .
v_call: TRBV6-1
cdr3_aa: CASSERSGIRETQYF
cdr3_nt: TGTGCCAGCAGTGAACGGTCGGGGATCCGAGAGACCCAGTACTTC

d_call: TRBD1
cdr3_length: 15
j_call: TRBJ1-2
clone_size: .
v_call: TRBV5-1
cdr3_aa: CASSSDRDRRYGYTF
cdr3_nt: TGCGCCAGCAGCTCAGACAGGGACCGGAGATATGGCTACACCTTC

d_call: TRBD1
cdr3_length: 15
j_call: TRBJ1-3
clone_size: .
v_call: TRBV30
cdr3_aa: CAWSRTGLSGNTIYF
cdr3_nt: TGTGCCTGGAGTAGGACAGGGCTCTCTGGAAACACCATATATTTT

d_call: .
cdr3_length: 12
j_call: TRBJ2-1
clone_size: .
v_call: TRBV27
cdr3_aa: CASSSGNNEQFF
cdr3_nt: TGTGCCAGCAGTTCCGGGAACAATGAGCAGTTCTTC

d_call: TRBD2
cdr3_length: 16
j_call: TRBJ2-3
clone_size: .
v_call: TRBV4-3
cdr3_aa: CASSPRLAASTDTQYF
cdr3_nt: TGCGCCAGCAGCCCCCGACTAGCAGCTAGCACAGATACGCAGTATTTT

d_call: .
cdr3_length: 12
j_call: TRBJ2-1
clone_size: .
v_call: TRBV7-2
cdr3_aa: CASNRDLNEQFF
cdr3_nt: TGTGCCAGCAACAGGGATTTGAATGAGCAGTTCTTC

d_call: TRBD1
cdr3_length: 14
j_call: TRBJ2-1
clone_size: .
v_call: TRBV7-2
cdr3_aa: CASSSRQGAGEQFF
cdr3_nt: TGTGCCAGCAGCTCCCGACAGGGGGCTGGTGAGCAGTTCTTC

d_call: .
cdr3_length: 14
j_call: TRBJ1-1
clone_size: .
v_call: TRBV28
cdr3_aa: CASTRGEADTEAFF
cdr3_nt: TGTGCCAGCACCCGGGGGGAGGCGGACACTGAAGCTTTCTTT

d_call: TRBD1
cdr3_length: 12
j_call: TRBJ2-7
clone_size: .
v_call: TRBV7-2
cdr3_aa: CASSPTGVEQYF
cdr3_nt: TGTGCCAGCAGCCCCACAGGGGTCGAGCAGTACTTC

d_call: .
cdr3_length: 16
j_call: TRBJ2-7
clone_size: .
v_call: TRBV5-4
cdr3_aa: CASSLGGPSWGGEQYF
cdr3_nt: TGTGCCAGCAGCTTGGGGGGGCCGAGTTGGGGTGGCGAGCAGTACTTC

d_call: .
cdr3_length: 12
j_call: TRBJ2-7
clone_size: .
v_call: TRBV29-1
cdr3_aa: CSVGGNAYEQYF
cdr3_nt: TGCAGCGTTGGCGGCAACGCCTACGAGCAGTACTTC

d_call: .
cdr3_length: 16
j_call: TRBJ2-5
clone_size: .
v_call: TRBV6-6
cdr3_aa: CASSYATRGAGETQYF
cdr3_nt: TGTGCCAGCAGTTATGCCACCCGGGGGGCGGGTGAGACCCAGTACTTC

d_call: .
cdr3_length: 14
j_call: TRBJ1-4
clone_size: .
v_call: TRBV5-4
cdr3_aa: CASSSGRGTEKLFF
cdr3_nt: TGTGCCAGCAGCTCGGGCAGGGGAACTGAAAAACTGTTTTTT

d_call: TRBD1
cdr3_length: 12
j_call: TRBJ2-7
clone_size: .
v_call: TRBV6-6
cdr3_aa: CASTATGNEQYF
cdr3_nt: TGTGCCAGCACCGCGACAGGGAACGAGCAGTACTTC

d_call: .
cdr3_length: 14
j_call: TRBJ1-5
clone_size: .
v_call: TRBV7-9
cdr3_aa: CASSLDRRGQPQHF
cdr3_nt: TGTGCCAGCAGCTTAGACAGGAGGGGTCAGCCCCAGCATTTT

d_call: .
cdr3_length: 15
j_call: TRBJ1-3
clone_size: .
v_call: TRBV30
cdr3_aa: CAWSPRRDPGNTIYF
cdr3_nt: TGTGCCTGGAGTCCACGTCGGGATCCTGGAAACACCATATATTTT

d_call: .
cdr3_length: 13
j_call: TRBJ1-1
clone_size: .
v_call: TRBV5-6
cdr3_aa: CASSFGGGPGAFF
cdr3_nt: TGTGCCAGCAGCTTTGGCGGTGGACCGGGGGCTTTCTTT

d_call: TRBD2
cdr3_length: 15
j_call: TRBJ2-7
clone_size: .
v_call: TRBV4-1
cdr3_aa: CASSQPLAGGNEQYF
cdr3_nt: TGCGCCAGCAGCCAACCACTAGCGGGAGGGAACGAGCAGTACTTC

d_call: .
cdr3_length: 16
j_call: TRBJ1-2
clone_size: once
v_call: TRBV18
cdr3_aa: CASSPPRSGVNYGYTF
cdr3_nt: TGTGCCAGCTCACCACCGAGGTCGGGGGTTAACTATGGCTACACCTTC

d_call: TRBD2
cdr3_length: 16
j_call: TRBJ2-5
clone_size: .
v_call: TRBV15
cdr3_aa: CATSRVGREIRETQYF
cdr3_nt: TGTGCCACCAGCAGAGTGGGGCGGGAGATTCGGGAGACCCAGTACTTC

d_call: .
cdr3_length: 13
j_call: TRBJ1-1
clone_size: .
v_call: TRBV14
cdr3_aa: CASSRQENTEAFF
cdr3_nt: TGTGCCAGCAGCAGACAGGAGAACACTGAAGCTTTCTTT

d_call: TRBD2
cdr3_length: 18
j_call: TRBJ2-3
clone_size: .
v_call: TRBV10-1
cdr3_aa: CASSDPRLAGAPEDTQYF
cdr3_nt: TGCGCCAGCAGTGACCCCCGACTAGCGGGAGCGCCTGAGGATACGCAGTATTTT

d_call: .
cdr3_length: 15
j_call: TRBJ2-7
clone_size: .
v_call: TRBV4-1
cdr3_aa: CASSQGEGAPYEQYF
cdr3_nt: TGCGCCAGCAGCCAAGGGGAAGGGGCCCCCTACGAGCAGTACTTC

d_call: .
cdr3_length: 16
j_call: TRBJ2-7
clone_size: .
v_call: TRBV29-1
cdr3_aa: CSVEDPRTGGYGEQYF
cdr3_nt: TGCAGCGTTGAAGACCCCCGGACAGGAGGGTATGGCGAGCAGTACTTC

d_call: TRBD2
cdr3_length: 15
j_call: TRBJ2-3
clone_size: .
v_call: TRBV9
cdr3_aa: CASSVRLAETDTQYF
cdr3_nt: TGTGCCAGCAGCGTCAGACTAGCGGAGACAGATACGCAGTATTTT